These 22 T cell receptor beta chains originate from one sample sequenced in a study of T cell repertoires in aging, cancer and after chemotherapy. Multiplex touch-down PCR with TRB-A/B primers amplified rearranged V-D-J TRB sequences. TCRdb re-derived calls from the multiplex PCR reads in MiXCR, one entry per CDR3 protein. The sample includes about 13,000 distinct CDR3 sequences, around a quarter seen only once; the top ten take more than 9%. Peripheral blood genomic DNA, not sorted cells or RNA, was the template. Sequencing input: blood. These receptors originate from a human donor with a blood cancer.

Turning to this clonotype: This may be a read error, as it is one base from a much larger clone. The J gene is TRBJ2-7, the V gene TRBV12-3 or TRBV12-4, with 8 bases matching TRBD2. The CDR3 consists of 15 residues. V lost 5 bases to trimming and J lost 6 bases; unmatched junction nucleotides: 12. DNA for the CDR3: TGTGCCAGCAGTCCCTACTTGGCGGGGGGCGCCGAGCAGTACGTC. Its translation is CASSPYLAGGAEQYV.

This chain uses TRBV6-4 with TRBJ2-2; 14 nucleotides line up with TRBD2. The CDR3 length is 15 residues. Germline trimming cut 8 bases from V and 6 bases from J; bases unmatched to any gene: 5. Germline V gives CDR1 MRHNA, CDR2 SNTAGT. The CDR3 DNA sequence: TGTGCCAGCTCACCGACTAGCGGGGGGGCCGGGGAGCTGTTTTTT. It translates to CASSPTSGGAGELFF.

This chain joins TRBV6-2 or TRBV6-3 and TRBJ2-7; possible D gene TRBD2, 5 bases. Germline V gives CDR1 MNHEY, CDR2 SVGEGT. With 8 bases removed from V and 3 bases from J, the gap between germline ends came to 17 bases. This CDR3 contains 14 residues. CDR3 bases: TGTGCCAGCGAGCCCCGGAGGACCCGCTACGAGCAGTACTTC. Its protein product is CASEPRRTRYEQYF.

Ten or more counts support this clonotype. This chain links TRBV6-2 or TRBV6-3 with TRBJ1-5; D call uncertain. The V end was cut by 6 bases, the J end by 0 bases, with 12 bases between. CDR3 length: 15 residues. Germline lookup yields CDR1 MNHEY and CDR2 SVGEGT. CDR3 DNA sequence: TGTGCCAGCAGCTGGACGAGGTATAGCAATCAGCCCCAGCATTTT. Its protein is CASSWTRYSNQPQHF.

The chain employs TRBV5-1 and TRBJ2-3, with D hard to call. This CDR3 region has 14 residues. V was clipped by 0 bases and J by 5 bases, with 10 bases between them. CDR1 is SGHRS and CDR2 is YFSETQ in the germline V gene. CDR3 bases: TGCGCCAGCAGCTTGGAAGGGTGGAAAGATACGCAGTATTTT. This codes for CASSLEGWKDTQYF.

This clonotype was seen at least ten times. The chain couples TRBV6-5 to TRBJ2-5; 9 positions match TRBD1. The V and J ends lost 1 base and 4 bases, in that order; junction bases with no gene match: 13. CDR1 MNHEY and CDR2 SVGAGI come from the germline V gene. The CDR3 contains 18 residues. The CDR3 sequence: CASSYFRNTGGLRETQYF. CDR3 coding DNA: TGTGCCAGCAGTTACTTCAGAAATACAGGGGGCCTAAGAGAGACCCAGTACTTC.

This chain uses TRBV28 with TRBJ2-7; tentatively, D is TRBD1 (6 bases). CDR1 MDHEN and CDR2 SYDVKM come from the germline V gene. The germline V and J ends were trimmed by 4 bases and 4 bases, with 11 bases remaining between them. There are 13 residues in the CDR3. The CDR3 sequence: CASSSPQGYEQYV. The CDR3 DNA sequence: TGTGCCAGCAGTTCACCACAGGGATACGAGCAGTACGTC.

This clonotype ranks as medium-sized (0.01 to 0.1%). The J gene is TRBJ2-2, the V gene TRBV19; 12 bases agree with TRBD1. Germline values: CDR1 LNHDA, CDR2 SQIVND (reference sequence). CDR3 length: 16 residues. Germline trimming cut 5 bases from V and 6 bases from J; bases unmatched to any gene: 7. CDR3 protein: CASSGVGTGGSGELFF. Here the CDR3 DNA reads TGTGCCAGTAGTGGAGTAGGGACAGGGGGCTCCGGGGAGCTGTTTTTT.

By share, this clonotype ranks as medium-sized. The chain uses TRBV19 and TRBJ1-4; 9 bases map to TRBD1. This CDR3 spans 14 amino acids. CDR1 and CDR2 (germline): LNHDA, SQIVND (reference sequence). Unmatched junction bases numbered 6, after V lost 5 bases and J lost 8 bases. DNA for the CDR3: TGTGCCAGTAGTGGCGGGACAGGGAAGGAAAAACTGTTTTTT. Translating gives CASSGGTGKEKLFF.

This clonotype was counted only a few times. The V and J genes are TRBV27 and TRBJ1-6; D remains unclear. The CDR3 has 13 residues. The V gene lost 4 bases and the J gene lost 8 bases, with 9 bases spanning the gap. Germline V gene data show CDR1 as MNHEY and CDR2 as SMNVEV (reference sequence). The CDR3 nucleotides are TGTGCCAGCAGTTATTTACGGGATTCACCCCTCCACTTT. Its protein product is CASSYLRDSPLHF.

This chain connects TRBV5-5 to TRBJ2-7; weak D call: TRBD2 (6 bases). The CDR3 totals 14 residues. V was cut by 0 bases and J by 3 bases, with 10 bases left in between. Per germline, CDR1 SGHKS and CDR2 YYEKEE (reference sequence). For the CDR3, the DNA is TGTGCCAGCAGCTTGGCCGGGGGATTCTACGAGCAGTACTTC. Amino acids: CASSLAGGFYEQYF.

This clonotype is medium-sized in the sample. The rearrangement joins TRBV6-2 or TRBV6-3 to TRBJ2-2; maybe TRBD2 (5 bases). V was cut by 2 bases and J by 6 bases, with 10 bases left in between. This CDR3 is 14 amino acids long. CDR1 and CDR2 (germline): MNHEY, SVGEGT. CDR3 amino acids: CASSYLSGSGELFF. CDR3 nucleotide sequence: TGTGCCAGCAGTTACCTGAGCGGCTCCGGGGAGCTGTTTTTT.

The chain has TRBV20-1 and TRBJ1-5; a weak D match, TRBD1 (5 bases). The CDR3 covers 15 residues. Germline V gives CDR1 DFQATT, CDR2 SNEGSKA (reference sequence). Deletions cut 0 bases from V and 4 bases from J, with 13 bases between. The DNA for the CDR3 is TGCAGTGCTAGAGAGGGGGAAATATCAAATCAGCCCCAGCATTTT. Protein: CSAREGEISNQPQHF.

The gene calls are TRBV29-1 and TRBJ2-7; 13 bases align to TRBD2. The CDR3 has 15 residues. The trim removed 5 bases at V and 7 bases at J, leaving 11 bases unmatched. CDR1 is SQVTM and CDR2 is ANQGSEA in the germline V gene. The DNA of the CDR3 is TGCAGCGTTAAACTCGGACTAGCGGGGGCAGGAGAGCAGTACGTC. Its translation is CSVKLGLAGAGEQYV.

This clonotype rates as medium-sized. The genes are TRBV6-5 and TRBJ2-7; 8 positions agree with TRBD1. The CDR3 loop spans 18 amino acids. The junction had 15 bases not matched to a gene; V was cut back by 2 bases and J by 3 bases. Germline V gene data show CDR1 as MNHEY and CDR2 as SVGAGI. In DNA, the CDR3 is TGTGCCAGCAGTTACCGTCTTCCCGGACAGGGAAGTCGCTACGAGCAGTACTTC. This sequence encodes CASSYRLPGQGSRYEQYF.

Only a few counts were recorded for this clonotype. V gene TRBV7-2 combines with J gene TRBJ2-7; no clear D gene. From germline, CDR1 is SGHTA and CDR2 FQGNSA. This CDR3 region has 14 residues. Trimming stripped 1 base from V and 1 base from J, with 8 bases between. The CDR3 DNA is TGTGCCAGCAGCTTAGGTCTAGGTTCCTACGAGCAGTACGTC. This codes for CASSLGLGSYEQYV.

The count of this clonotype is one. The junction and the germline gene differ at one end; a read error may be behind it. CDR3 sequence reads: CASSDKQGCENLFF. DNA of the CDR3: TGTGCCAGCAGTGACAAACAGGGATGTGAAAATCTGTTTTTT. The gene calls are TRBV6-4 and TRBJ1-4; perhaps TRBD1 as D (6 bases). Germline CDR1 MRHNA, CDR2 SNTAGT. CDR3 length equals 14 residues.

This clonotype has just a few counts. This rearrangement joins TRBV18 to TRBJ1-1; weak D call: TRBD1 (5 bases). This CDR3 contains 16 residues. CDR1 is KGHSH, CDR2 LQKENI, per germline. Trimming pared 3 bases from V and 4 bases from J, leaving 18 bases between. The CDR3 DNA reads as TGTGCCAGCTCACCGTCCGGGATTACAGGTGGCACTGAAGCTTTCTTT. Protein product: CASSPSGITGGTEAFF.

The chain recombines TRBV30 with TRBJ2-7; 8 bases agree with TRBD1. This CDR3 contains 17 residues. V lost 0 bases to trimming and J lost 7 bases; unmatched junction nucleotides: 17. The germline V gene encodes CDR1 GTSNPN and CDR2 SVGIG (reference sequence). DNA of the CDR3: TGTGCCTGGAGTGTACAGGGGGTGGGGACAGCCCCCTTAGAGCAGTACGTC. Translated, it gives CAWSVQGVGTAPLEQYV.

The V and J genes are TRBV12-3 or TRBV12-4 and TRBJ1-6; 9 bases agree with TRBD1. J gave up 7 bases and V 6 bases, and 7 bases lay outside the gene matches. The CDR3 runs to 15 residues. The CDR3, as DNA: TGTGCCAGCAGCCGGACAGGGGTTAAGAATTCACCCCTCCACTTT. Its protein is CASSRTGVKNSPLHF.

This clonotype is termed medium-sized. This sequence joins TRBV27 and TRBJ1-4, with D uncertain. The length of the CDR3 is 15 residues. V was shortened by 6 bases and J by 2 bases, with 13 bases between the two germline ends. CDR1 MNHEY and CDR2 SMNVEV come from the germline V gene (reference sequence). In DNA, the CDR3 is TGTGCCAGCAGACCCCTAGGCCTTACTAATGAAAAACTGTTTTTT. Translating it yields CASRPLGLTNEKLFF.

The chain carries TRBV28 and TRBJ1-2; D is uncertain. This CDR3 has 15 residues. Germline V CDR1 and CDR2: MDHEN, SYDVKM. V lost 3 bases and J lost 3, with 14 bases in between. The CDR3 bases are TGTGCCAGCAGTTTCGAGGGAAGAAGTTACTATGGCTACACCTTC. It specifies CASSFEGRSYYGYTF.